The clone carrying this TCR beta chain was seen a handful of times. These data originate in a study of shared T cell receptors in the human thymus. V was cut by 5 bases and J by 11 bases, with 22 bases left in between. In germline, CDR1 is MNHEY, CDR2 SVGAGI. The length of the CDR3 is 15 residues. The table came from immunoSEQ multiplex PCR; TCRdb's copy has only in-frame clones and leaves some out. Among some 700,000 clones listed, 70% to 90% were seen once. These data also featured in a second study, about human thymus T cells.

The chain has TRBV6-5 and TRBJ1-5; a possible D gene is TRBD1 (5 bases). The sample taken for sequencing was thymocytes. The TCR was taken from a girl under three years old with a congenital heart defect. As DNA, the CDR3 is TGTGCCAGCAGTCGTAAGGCAGGGCCCCGCCGGGCCCAGCATTTT. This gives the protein CASSRKAGPRRAQHF.